One sample yielded the 29 T cell receptor beta chains listed below, sequenced in a study of T cell responses to AZD1222 COVID-19 vaccine. Here immunoSEQ multiplex PCR was the method, and the copy in TCRdb shows in-frame clones only, minus some. The sample has roughly 84,000 clones, approximately 85% seen once. The sample consisted of peripheral blood, taken 28 days after the second AZD1222 dose. The receptor source for this set is an adult who received the AZD1222 COVID-19 vaccine.

The gene calls are TRBV6-1 and TRBJ1-2; 9 nucleotides match TRBD1. The CDR3 spans 13 residues. Per germline, CDR1 MNHNS and CDR2 SASEGT. The V segment lost 10 bases and the J segment 5 bases; nucleotides outside the gene matches: 8. The chain's CDR3 is CATTTGQGYGYTF. The CDR3 coding sequence is TGTGCCACTACCACGGGACAGGGTTATGGCTACACCTTC.

The gene calls are TRBV19 and TRBJ2-5; 13 bases are shared with TRBD2. Germline lookup yields CDR1 LNHDA and CDR2 SQIVND (reference sequence). The CDR3 is 16 amino acids. With 7 bases clipped from V and 5 bases from J, the junction kept 10 bases outside the gene matches. The CDR3 is CASNTGTSGAGETQYF. CDR3 bases: TGTGCCAGTAACACCGGGACTAGCGGGGCGGGGGAGACCCAGTACTTC.

V is TRBV19 and J is TRBJ1-3; D remains ambiguous. V lost 6 bases and J 1 base, leaving 7 bases between the germline ends. The CDR3 totals 13 residues. The germline V gene has CDR1 LNHDA and CDR2 SQIVND (reference sequence). CDR3 coding DNA: TGTGCCAGTAGGATATCATCTGGAAACACCATATATTTT. The encoded protein is CASRISSGNTIYF. The variable domain in full, completed from reference TRBV19 and TRBJ1-3, reads DGGITQSPKYLFRKEGQNVTLSCEQNLNHDAMYWYRQDPGQGLRLIYYSQIVNDFQKGDIAEGYSVSREKKESFPLTVTSAQKNPTAFYLCASRISSGNTIYFGEGSWLTVV.

The CDR3 region is CASSESGWNSPLHF. CDR3 sequence (DNA): TGTGCCAGCAGTGAGTCCGGTTGGAATTCACCCCTCCACTTT. V is TRBV2 and J is TRBJ1-6; the D is unclear. CDR3 length: 14 residues. V was pared by 3 bases and J by 7 bases, with 10 bases between. Germline V CDR1 and CDR2: SNHLY, FYNNEI.

This sequence joins TRBV5-6 and TRBJ1-3; D unclear. There are 12 residues in the CDR3. Germline CDR1 is SGHDT and CDR2 is YYEEEE. V gave up 3 bases and J gave up 4 bases, with 5 bases separating them. The CDR3 sequence: CASSWSGNTIYF. CDR3 in DNA: TGTGCCAGCAGCTGGTCAGGAAACACCATATATTTT.

The table lists this clone with a few counts. The J gene is TRBJ1-2, the V gene TRBV5-8; D is unclear. The germline V gene has CDR1 SGHTS and CDR2 YDEGEE. Trimming took off 1 base at V and 0 bases at J, with 10 bases between the two ends. The CDR3 consists of 15 residues. The CDR3 reads CASSLSGSTNYGYTF. CDR3 bases: TGTGCCAGCAGCTTGTCAGGCAGCACTAACTATGGCTACACCTTC.

The gene calls are TRBV11-3 and TRBJ2-1; D gene uncertain. Germline CDR1 is SGHNT and CDR2 is YENEEA. V lost 7 bases to trimming and J lost 0 bases, with 10 bases between them. The CDR3 consists of 14 residues. CDR3 protein: CASTKDSSYNEQFF. CDR3 nucleotide sequence: TGTGCCAGCACCAAAGATAGCTCCTACAATGAGCAGTTCTTC.

CDR3 protein: CASSQIWQPYNEQFF. CDR3 sequence (DNA): TGCGCCAGCAGTCAAATCTGGCAGCCCTACAATGAGCAGTTCTTC. This chain joins TRBV23-1 and TRBJ2-1; D remains ambiguous. TRBV23-1 is reported as an ORF; its role is uncertain. The CDR3 runs to 15 residues. Trimming cost V 2 bases and J 2 bases, with 10 bases left between them.

This chain joins TRBV29-1 and TRBJ2-1; 13 bases agree with TRBD2. Trimming took 4 bases from V and 3 from J; bases not matched to a gene: 9. Germline V gives CDR1 SQVTM, CDR2 ANQGSEA. The CDR3 has 17 residues. CDR3 nucleotides: TGCAGCGTTGCGGGTGGACTAGCGGGAGTTGTCTACAATGAGCAGTTCTTC. Translated, it gives CSVAGGLAGVVYNEQFF.

This chain links TRBV6-1 with TRBJ2-1; TRBD2 matches 10 bases. The V gene end was trimmed by 0 bases and the J gene end by 6 bases; junction bases not matched to a gene: 5. The V gene's germline CDR1 is MNHNS and CDR2 SASEGT. The CDR3 is made up of 16 amino acids. The CDR3 here is CASSEAVAGGFNEQFF. The CDR3 nucleotides read TGTGCCAGCAGTGAAGCCGTAGCGGGAGGTTTCAATGAGCAGTTCTTC.

The rearrangement links TRBV20-1 to TRBJ2-5; the D is unclear. Germline values: CDR1 DFQATT, CDR2 SNEGSKA (reference sequence). The V and J ends lost 3 bases and 6 bases respectively, with 8 bases between them. The CDR3 is 11 amino acids. CDR3 DNA: TGCAGTGCTAGTAGTGCGAAGACCCAGTACTTC. Translated, it gives CSASSAKTQYF.

The V and J genes are TRBV24-1 and TRBJ2-1; 7 nucleotides align to TRBD1. Germline assignment: CDR1 KGHDR and CDR2 SFDVKD. The V and J ends lost 4 bases and 4 bases, in that order; junction bases with no gene match: 9. The CDR3 totals 16 residues. The CDR3 loop is CATSDPGQEAYNEQFF. The CDR3 DNA reads TGTGCCACCAGTGACCCCGGACAGGAAGCATACAATGAGCAGTTCTTC.

The V and J genes are TRBV24-1 and TRBJ1-5, with 9 bases lining up with TRBD1. This CDR3 is built from 14 residues. Per the germline V gene, CDR1 is KGHDR and CDR2 is SFDVKD. V was pared by 7 bases and J by 1 base, with 1 base of the junction left unmatched. This CDR3 reads CATRGTGSNQPQHF. The CDR3 nucleotides read TGTGCCACCAGGGGGACAGGGAGCAATCAGCCCCAGCATTTT.

This sequence joins TRBV7-2 and TRBJ1-2, with 12 bases that match TRBD1. J was trimmed by 8 bases and V by 5 bases; bases with no gene match: 12. The CDR3 sequence is 16 residues long. Germline V lookup: CDR1 SGHTA, CDR2 FQGNSA. CDR3 amino acids: CASSAISGTGGEGYTF. The CDR3 region has the DNA TGTGCCAGCAGCGCGATATCCGGGACAGGGGGCGAAGGCTACACCTTC. The full variable domain, rest sourced from reference TRBV7-2 and TRBJ1-2, is GAGVSQSPSNKVTEKGKDVELRCDPISGHTALYWYRQSLGQGLEFLIYFQGNSAPDKSGLPSDRFSAERTGGSVSTLTIQRTQQEDSAVYLCASSAISGTGGEGYTFGSGTRLTVV.

The V call is TRBV9, the J call TRBJ1-2; D not certain. CDR1 SGDLS and CDR2 YYNGEE come from the germline V gene. The CDR3 has 13 amino acids. Between the trimmed V and J ends, which lost 3 bases and 4 bases, there was a span of 10 bases. In nucleotides, the CDR3 is TGTGCCAGCAGCGCCCACTCGTTCTATGGCTACACCTTC. Its translation: CASSAHSFYGYTF.

The chain couples TRBV19 to TRBJ1-3; no reliable D call. The germline V gene encodes CDR1 LNHDA and CDR2 SQIVND (reference sequence). V lost 4 bases and J 0 bases, leaving 13 bases between the germline ends. CDR3 size: 16 residues. CDR3 region: CASSTPTVASGNTIYF. As DNA, the CDR3 is TGTGCCAGTAGTACACCGACGGTCGCCTCTGGAAACACCATATATTTT.

The chain uses TRBV28 and TRBJ1-5; D is ambiguous. Germline CDR1 and CDR2: MDHEN and SYDVKM. CDR3 length: 16 residues. V was shortened by 3 bases and J by 4 bases, with 16 bases between the two germline ends. The CDR3: CASSFYLMKTNQPQHF. CDR3 DNA: TGTGCCAGCAGTTTTTACTTAATGAAAACAAATCAGCCCCAGCATTTT.

This chain uses TRBV9 with TRBJ1-2; perhaps TRBD1 as D (5 bases). The V end lost 8 bases, the J end lost 7 bases, and 18 bases lay between the germline ends. CDR3 length: 13 amino acids. Germline lookup yields CDR1 SGDLS and CDR2 YYNGEE. The CDR3: CASSRTGSSGYTF. The CDR3 region has the DNA TGTGCCAGTTCCCGAACAGGTTCTAGTGGCTACACCTTC.

The chain carries TRBV25-1 and TRBJ2-5; D is ambiguous. Germline CDR1 reads MGHDK; CDR2 reads SYGVNS. Trimming shortened V by 3 bases and J by 7 bases, and 9 bases separated the two germline ends. The length of the CDR3 is 12 residues. In DNA form, the CDR3 reads TGTGCCAGCAGTGATTTTGAGCGGACCCAGTACTTC. It encodes CASSDFERTQYF. Together with reference TRBV25-1 and TRBJ2-5, the CDR3 gives the full variable domain: EADIYQTPRYLVIGTGKKITLECSQTMGHDKMYWYQQDPGMELHLIHYSYGVNSTEKGDLSSESTVSRIRTEHFPLTLESARPSHTSQYLCASSDFERTQYFGPGTRLLVL.

V usage is TRBV7-9 and J usage is TRBJ2-6; D gene unclear. The CDR3 length is 14 residues. Between the trimmed V and J ends, which lost 2 bases and 2 bases, there was a span of 4 bases. Germline CDR1 SEHNR, CDR2 FQNEAQ (reference sequence). The CDR3 here is CASSLSAGANVLTF. The CDR3, as DNA: TGTGCCAGCAGCTTATCTGCTGGGGCCAACGTCCTGACTTTC.

The V and J genes are TRBV11-2 and TRBJ2-4; 10 nucleotides line up with TRBD2. Germline CDR1 reads SGHAT; CDR2 reads FQNNGV. The junction had 11 bases not matched to a gene; V was cut back by 3 bases and J by 9 bases. CDR3 length: 16 amino acids. CDR3 in DNA: TGTGCCAGCAGCTTGGCCCTAGCGGGGGCTTGGAGCATTCAGTACTTC. It encodes CASSLALAGAWSIQYF.

The chain joins TRBV6-5 to TRBJ2-5; D uncertain. This CDR3 region has 12 residues. The germline V gene encodes CDR1 MNHEY and CDR2 SVGAGI. Trimming removed 5 bases at V and 5 bases at J, with 9 bases between. The CDR3 DNA sequence: TGTGCCAGCAGTCGACCGTGGGAGACCCAGTACTTC. Its protein is CASSRPWETQYF.

The chain has TRBV29-1 and TRBJ2-2, with D unresolved. CDR3 length equals 14 residues. V gave up 7 bases and J gave up 0 bases, with 12 bases separating them. The germline V gene encodes CDR1 SQVTM and CDR2 ANQGSEA. The CDR3 DNA is TGCAGCGCCTCCCGGGCGGCGAACACCGGGGAGCTGTTTTTT. Its protein is CSASRAANTGELFF.

V and J are TRBV15 and TRBJ1-2; D is perhaps TRBD1 (6 bases). This CDR3 is built from 15 residues. The V gene lost 1 base and the J gene lost 8 bases, with 17 bases spanning the gap. CDR1 is LNHNV and CDR2 is YYDKDF in the germline V gene (reference sequence). CDR3 sequence reads: CATSRAPGQPGGYTF. Here the CDR3 DNA reads TGTGCCACCAGCAGAGCCCCAGGACAGCCTGGGGGCTACACCTTC.

The chain is built from TRBV9 and TRBJ2-1; D gene unclear. This CDR3 is 13 amino acids long. Germline V gene data show CDR1 as SGDLS and CDR2 as YYNGEE. V was shortened by 4 bases and J by 8 bases, with 13 bases between the two germline ends. CDR3 DNA sequence: TGTGCCAGCAGCCTTGAAGTAGGTCATGAGCAGTTCTTC. As protein: CASSLEVGHEQFF.

The chain carries TRBV29-1 and TRBJ1-2; 9 bases are a match to TRBD1. Germline V gives CDR1 SQVTM, CDR2 ANQGSEA. The CDR3 extends over 15 amino acids. J gave up 1 base and V 7 bases, and 10 bases lay outside the gene matches. Here the CDR3 reads CSAGDRAVLNYGYTF. The DNA for the CDR3 is TGCAGCGCTGGGGACAGGGCCGTACTTAACTATGGCTACACCTTC.

In nucleotides, the CDR3 is TGTGCCAGCAGTTACTCTGGGGGAACAAGGACGCCCCAGCATTTT. Its protein product is CASSYSGGTRTPQHF. The chain carries TRBV27 and TRBJ1-5; D possibly corresponds to TRBD1 (5 bases). The V gene's germline CDR1 is MNHEY and CDR2 SMNVEV (reference sequence). The CDR3 covers 15 residues. V lost 4 bases and J lost 9, with 19 bases in between.

This chain uses TRBV12-3 or TRBV12-4 with TRBJ1-1; D unresolved. The CDR3 extends over 11 amino acids. Trimming took off 6 bases at V and 9 bases at J, with 11 bases between the two ends. CDR3 sequence (DNA): TGTGCCAGCAGATACGGAGGGCAAGCTTTCTTT. This encodes CASRYGGQAFF.

This clone turned up a few times. The chain uses TRBV6-5 and TRBJ1-5, with 7 bases lining up with TRBD1. The CDR3 covers 13 residues. Germline CDR1 reads MNHEY; CDR2 reads SVGAGI. V was pared by 6 bases and J by 5 bases, with 4 bases of the junction left unmatched. In nucleotides, the CDR3 is TGTGCCAGCAGCGGGACAGATGATCAGCCCCAGCATTTT. Its protein is CASSGTDDQPQHF.